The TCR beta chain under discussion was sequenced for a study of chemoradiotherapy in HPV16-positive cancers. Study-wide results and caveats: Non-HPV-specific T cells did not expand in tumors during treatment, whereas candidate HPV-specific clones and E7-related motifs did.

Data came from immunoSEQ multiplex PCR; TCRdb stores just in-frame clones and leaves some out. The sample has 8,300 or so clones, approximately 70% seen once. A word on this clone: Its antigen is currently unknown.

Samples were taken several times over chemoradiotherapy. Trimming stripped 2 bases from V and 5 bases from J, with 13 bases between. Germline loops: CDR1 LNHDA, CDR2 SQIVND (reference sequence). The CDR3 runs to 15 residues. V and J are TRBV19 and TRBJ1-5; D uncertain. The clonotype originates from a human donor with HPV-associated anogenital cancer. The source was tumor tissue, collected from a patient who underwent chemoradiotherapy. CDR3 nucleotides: TGTGCCAGTAGTATATCGGCAGTTTCTTATCAGCCCCAGCATTTT. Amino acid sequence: CASSISAVSYQPQHF.